The source of this TCR beta chain is a study of T cells expressing NK-cell markers. Notes on the study in general: Expanded NKG2C+ T cell clones were not confirmed as HCMV-specific.

On this clonotype: Its antigen is not identified.

TCRdb reanalyzed the 5' RACE reads, giving one entry per CDR3 protein sequence and no DNA. This sample's table has roughly 390,000 distinct CDR3 sequences. Per germline, CDR1 SGHAT and CDR2 FQNNGV. The CDR3 has 15 amino acids. Material: blood T cells: a sorted CD56 or NKG2C T cell subset, CD4+ or CD8+ T cells, or bulk PBMC T cells (not recorded which). The chain couples TRBV11-2 to TRBJ2-4; TCRdb selects TRBD1, and the lack of DNA leaves this call unchecked. The TCR sequence derives from a woman between 45 and 65 years old in good health. The CDR3 reads CASRTGKGSKNIQYF.